The 26 T cell receptor beta chains presented below share a single source sample, sequenced in a study of T cell responses to AZD1222 COVID-19 vaccine. Profiled with immunoSEQ multiplex PCR; TCRdb holds only in-frame clones, not every one. The sample includes fewer than 45,000 clones, roughly nine tenths seen only once; the top ten take approximately 7%. This specimen was peripheral blood, taken on day 0 of AZD1222 vaccination. These receptors all stem from an adult in good health.

In this sample, this clone turned up once. The CDR3 DNA reads TGTGCCACCAGTCCGGGACAGGGATCGTACGGCTACACCTTC. Translating it yields CATSPGQGSYGYTF. The V call is TRBV24-1, the J call TRBJ1-2; 9 nucleotides agree with TRBD1. Unmatched junction bases numbered 9, after V lost 6 bases and J lost 8 bases. Germline CDR1 reads KGHDR; CDR2 reads SFDVKD. The CDR3 sequence is 14 residues long.

V usage is TRBV5-8 and J usage is TRBJ2-2; no clear D. Trimming removed 2 bases from V and 3 bases from J, with 2 bases in between. In germline, CDR1 is SGHTS, CDR2 YDEGEE. The CDR3 has 12 residues. The CDR3 region is CASSFYTGELFF. The DNA for the CDR3 is TGTGCCAGCAGCTTTTACACCGGGGAGCTGTTTTTT. Supplemented by reference TRBV5-8 and TRBJ2-2, the full variable domain reads EAGVTQSPTHLIKTRGQQATLRCSPISGHTSVYWYQQALGLGLQFLLWYDEGEERNRGNFPPRFSGRQFPNYSSELNVNALELEDSALYLCASSFYTGELFFGEGSRLTVL.

The chain recombines TRBV18 with TRBJ2-7, with 8 bases aligning to TRBD1. The germline V gene encodes CDR1 KGHSH and CDR2 LQKENI. V shed 1 base and J 5 bases; nucleotides not matched to a gene: 4. This CDR3 is built from 14 residues. In DNA form, the CDR3 reads TGTGCCAGCTCACCACAAGACAGGGGCCACGAGCAGTACTTC. It codes for CASSPQDRGHEQYF.

The rearrangement joins TRBV25-1 to TRBJ1-2; 10 bases are a match to TRBD1. This CDR3 region has 17 residues. The germline CDR1 and CDR2 sequences are MGHDK and SYGVNS. V lost 0 bases and J lost 5; bases outside the gene matches: 9. The CDR3 loop is CASSEYKTGGERYGYTF. The CDR3 coding sequence is TGTGCCAGCAGTGAATACAAGACAGGGGGCGAGAGGTATGGCTACACCTTC.

The chain combines TRBV19 with TRBJ2-3; maybe TRBD2 (6 bases). The V and J ends lost 10 bases and 4 bases respectively, with 12 bases between them. From germline, CDR1 is LNHDA and CDR2 SQIVND (reference sequence). This CDR3 comprises 12 residues. This CDR3 reads CATNPGADTQYF. CDR3 nucleotides: TGTGCCACCAACCCGGGAGCAGATACGCAGTATTTT.

J is TRBJ1-1 and V is TRBV10-3; D perhaps matches TRBD1 (5 bases). V lost 5 bases to trimming and J lost 2 bases, with 9 bases between them. This CDR3 is built from 13 residues. The germline V gene encodes CDR1 ENHRY and CDR2 SYGVKD. The CDR3 is CAISRRDNTEAFF. CDR3 coding DNA: TGTGCCATCAGTCGCAGGGATAACACTGAAGCTTTCTTT.

The chain combines TRBV7-9 with TRBJ1-1; D is unclear. V was shortened by 10 bases and J by 0 bases, with 12 bases between the two germline ends. Germline CDR1 SEHNR, CDR2 FQNEAQ (reference sequence). The CDR3 loop spans 13 amino acids. Here the CDR3 reads CATSPRVNTEAFF. CDR3 sequence (DNA): TGTGCCACGTCCCCTAGGGTGAACACTGAAGCTTTCTTT. The complete variable domain, with remaining parts taken from reference TRBV7-9 and TRBJ1-1, reads DTGVSQNPRHKITKRGQNVTFRCDPISEHNRLYWYRQTLGQGPEFLTYFQNEAQLEKSRLLSDRFSAERPKGSFSTLEIQRTEQGDSAMYLCATSPRVNTEAFFGQGTRLTVV.

This chain uses TRBV7-9 with TRBJ2-7; TRBD1 agrees at 7 bases. J lost 5 bases, V lost 3 bases, and 7 bases had no gene match. CDR1 SEHNR and CDR2 FQNEAQ come from the germline V gene (reference sequence). The CDR3 consists of 14 residues. In nucleotides, the CDR3 is TGTGCCAGCAGCTTCAGCAGGGGGAACAACGAGCAGTACTTC. It is translated as CASSFSRGNNEQYF.

This chain links TRBV25-1 with TRBJ1-1; D ambiguous. The CDR3 extends over 14 amino acids. From germline, CDR1 is MGHDK and CDR2 SYGVNS. Trimming stripped 1 base from V and 2 bases from J, with 8 bases between. CDR3 sequence reads: CASSELGSNTEAFF. The CDR3 region has the DNA TGTGCCAGCAGTGAATTGGGGTCTAACACTGAAGCTTTCTTT.

The rearrangement links TRBV27 to TRBJ1-5; D call uncertain. V lost 3 bases and J 2 bases, leaving 17 bases between the germline ends. Germline V gives CDR1 MNHEY, CDR2 SMNVEV (reference sequence). The CDR3 spans 17 residues. The CDR3 nucleotides are TGTGCCAGCAGTTTGAGGTTTTACGGAGGGCGCAATCAGCCCCAGCATTTT. This codes for CASSLRFYGGRNQPQHF.

The chain combines TRBV10-3 with TRBJ2-2; D possibly corresponds to TRBD1 (5 bases). This CDR3 has 14 amino acids. Trimming removed 3 bases from V and 5 bases from J, with 10 bases in between. Germline CDR1 and CDR2: ENHRY and SYGVKD. The CDR3, as DNA: TGTGCCATCAGTGATGATCAGGGAACCGGGGAGCTGTTTTTT. Protein product: CAISDDQGTGELFF.

The chain links TRBV4-3 to TRBJ1-2; 7 nucleotides match TRBD1. The CDR3 has 16 amino acids. The germline gives CDR1 LGHNA, CDR2 YSLEER. After removal of 0 bases from V and 2 bases from J, the junction contained 6 bases not matched to a gene. Here the CDR3 reads CASSQDGFRGNYGYTF. CDR3 coding DNA: TGCGCCAGCAGCCAAGATGGATTCAGGGGGAACTATGGCTACACCTTC.

A single count supports this clone. The V and J genes are TRBV7-2 and TRBJ2-1; D is unclear. Germline CDR1 is SGHTA and CDR2 is FQGNSA. The CDR3 has 14 residues. The germline V and J ends were trimmed by 0 bases and 9 bases, with 12 bases remaining between them. CDR3 region: CASSLARLPAEQFF. CDR3 DNA sequence: TGTGCCAGCAGCTTAGCTCGACTCCCCGCTGAGCAGTTCTTC. The whole variable domain, filled in from reference TRBV7-2 and TRBJ2-1, reads GAGVSQSPSNKVTEKGKDVELRCDPISGHTALYWYRQSLGQGLEFLIYFQGNSAPDKSGLPSDRFSAERTGGSVSTLTIQRTQQEDSAVYLCASSLARLPAEQFFGPGTRLTVL.

This rearrangement joins TRBV7-6 to TRBJ2-5; 12 nucleotides match TRBD2. The CDR3 contains 15 residues. Germline CDR1 reads SGHVS; CDR2 reads FNYEAQ. V was pared by 5 bases and J by 3 bases, with 4 bases of the junction left unmatched. The CDR3 nucleotides read TGTGCCAGCAGCCGGCGACTAGCGGGGGAAGAGACCCAGTACTTC. Its protein product is CASSRRLAGEETQYF.

This clone has a single count. This chain uses TRBV29-1 with TRBJ1-2; D gene uncertain. V lost 6 bases and J lost 2, with 19 bases in between. Germline CDR1 is SQVTM and CDR2 is ANQGSEA. CDR3 length: 15 amino acids. CDR3: CSVITPGPSNYGYTF. The CDR3 DNA reads as TGCAGCGTGATAACCCCCGGACCGAGCAACTATGGCTACACCTTC. The complete variable domain, with remaining parts taken from reference TRBV29-1 and TRBJ1-2, reads SAVISQKPSRDICQRGTSLTIQCQVDSQVTMMFWYRQQPGQSLTLIATANQGSEATYESGFVIDKFPISRPNLTFSTLTVSNMSPEDSSIYLCSVITPGPSNYGYTFGSGTRLTVV.

The rearrangement joins TRBV5-4 to TRBJ2-1; D is tentatively TRBD1 or TRBD2 (5 bases each). CDR1 SGHNT and CDR2 YYREEE come from the germline V gene (reference sequence). This CDR3 contains 12 residues. The ends were cut back, 5 bases at V and 16 bases at J, with 19 bases in the middle. CDR3 sequence: CASSSPTGTKFF. CDR3 DNA sequence: TGTGCCAGCAGTTCCCCTACCGGGACGAAATTCTTC. Combining the CDR3 with reference TRBV5-4 and TRBJ2-1 gives the whole variable domain ETGVTQSPTHLIKTRGQQVTLRCSSQSGHNTVSWYQQALGQGPQFIFQYYREEENGRGNFPPRFSGLQFPNYSSELNVNALELDDSALYLCASSSPTGTKFFGPGTRLTVL.

The chain links TRBV7-3 to TRBJ2-7; D not certain. The CDR3 sequence is 14 residues long. The V end lost 5 bases, the J end lost 7 bases, and 18 bases lay between the germline ends. CDR1 and CDR2 from the germline V gene are SGHTA and FQGTGA. This CDR3 reads CASSVVAAAGEQYF. CDR3 sequence (DNA): TGTGCCAGCAGCGTTGTCGCGGCCGCTGGGGAGCAGTACTTC.

The V gene is TRBV29-1, the J gene TRBJ2-3, with D perhaps matching TRBD1 or TRBD2 (6 bases each). The CDR3 totals 13 residues. In germline, CDR1 is SQVTM, CDR2 ANQGSEA. V was cut by 7 bases and J by 2 bases, with 13 bases left in between. CDR3 in amino acids: CSAPGEDTDTQYF. CDR3 nucleotide sequence: TGCAGCGCTCCAGGGGAGGACACAGATACGCAGTATTTT.

This clone showed up just once. The chain carries TRBV6-6 and TRBJ1-3; D not resolved. Germline V gives CDR1 MNHNY, CDR2 SVGAGI (reference sequence). Trimming removed 2 bases from V and 4 bases from J, with 9 bases in between. The CDR3 is made up of 14 amino acids. CDR3 in amino acids: CASSYGGPGNTIYF. The DNA for the CDR3 is TGTGCCAGCAGTTACGGAGGGCCCGGAAACACCATATATTTT.

The gene calls are TRBV27 and TRBJ2-7; D remains ambiguous. With 2 bases removed from V and 1 base from J, the gap between germline ends came to 12 bases. This CDR3 contains 15 residues. In germline, CDR1 is MNHEY, CDR2 SMNVEV (reference sequence). The CDR3 DNA reads as TGTGCCAGCAGTTTAGTCGGAACCCTTTCCTACGAGCAGTACTTC. Its translation: CASSLVGTLSYEQYF.

The chain links TRBV29-1 to TRBJ1-1; D unresolved. In germline, CDR1 is SQVTM, CDR2 ANQGSEA. The CDR3 covers 13 residues. V shed 7 bases and J shed 0 bases, with 12 bases lying between them. The CDR3 region is CSEEVAMNTEAFF. CDR3 DNA sequence: TGCAGCGAAGAGGTCGCCATGAACACTGAAGCTTTCTTT.

The chain joins TRBV4-3 to TRBJ2-1; tentatively, D is TRBD2 (6 bases). Looked up from germline, CDR1 is LGHNA and CDR2 is YSLEER. V gave up 0 bases and J gave up 4 bases, with 13 bases separating them. There are 16 residues in the CDR3. CDR3 DNA sequence: TGCGCCAGCAGCCAAGAGGTAGGAGGGCCGTACAATGAGCAGTTCTTC. Its translation is CASSQEVGGPYNEQFF.

About this clone: One end of the junction is discordant with germline, which a read error may explain. J is TRBJ2-7 and V is TRBV11-2; maybe TRBD1 (6 bases). Germline assignment: CDR1 SGHAT and CDR2 FQNNGV. The CDR3 is made up of 15 amino acids. CDR3 region: CVSSHPTGTNYEQYF. For the CDR3, the DNA is TGTGTCAGCAGCCACCCGACCGGGACAAATTACGAGCAGTACTTC.

V usage is TRBV29-1 and J usage is TRBJ1-1; TRBD1 aligns across 8 bases. The CDR3 is made up of 12 amino acids. V dropped 4 bases and J dropped 8; count of bases not matched to a gene: 6. The germline CDR1 and CDR2 sequences are SQVTM and ANQGSEA. This CDR3 reads CSVGAGGGEAFF. In nucleotides, the CDR3 is TGCAGCGTTGGGGCAGGGGGCGGCGAAGCTTTCTTT.

CDR3 bases: TGTGCCAGCAGCTTGATGGGGGGCAGAAACACCGGGGAGCTGTTTTTT. Protein sequence: CASSLMGGRNTGELFF. V usage is TRBV5-4 and J usage is TRBJ2-2, with D perhaps given as TRBD1 or TRBD2 (6 bases each). V lost 1 base, J lost 2 bases, and 12 bases lay in between. The CDR3 runs 16 residues. CDR1 and CDR2 (germline): SGHNT, YYREEE (reference sequence). The whole variable domain, filled in from reference TRBV5-4 and TRBJ2-2, reads ETGVTQSPTHLIKTRGQQVTLRCSSQSGHNTVSWYQQALGQGPQFIFQYYREEENGRGNFPPRFSGLQFPNYSSELNVNALELDDSALYLCASSLMGGRNTGELFFGEGSRLTVL.

The V call is TRBV27, the J call TRBJ2-1, with 7 positions matching TRBD1. V was clipped by 5 bases and J by 8 bases; unmatched bases: 3. There are 12 residues in the CDR3. Per germline, CDR1 MNHEY and CDR2 SMNVEV (reference sequence). CDR3 sequence reads: CASSLGQDEQFF. In DNA, the CDR3 is TGTGCCAGCAGTCTCGGACAGGATGAGCAGTTCTTC.